This T cell receptor beta chain was observed in a study of cytomegalovirus exposure and HLA in healthy donors. Study at large: Among roughly 180 million T cells, an earlier analysis found about 100 million unique TCR beta sequences. Study-wide results and limits: Evidence from a later analysis indicated that most CMV-associated TCR beta chains looked HLA-restricted.

This clone has just a few counts. The antigen is undetermined. Primers included in the PCR were 60 Vbeta and 13 Jbeta primers. Method: immunoSEQ multiplex PCR; TCRdb's copy keeps in-frame clones and lacks some. Among 170,000 or so clones, over 65% were seen once, and the ten largest hold around 3.1%. Looked up from germline, CDR1 is MNHEY and CDR2 is SMNVEV (reference sequence). The CDR3 totals 16 residues. V was pared by 4 bases and J by 0 bases, with 6 bases of the junction left unmatched. Healthy bone marrow donors made up the donors. The TCR comes from a woman in her forties in good health and CMV-seronegative. The rearrangement joins TRBV27 to TRBJ1-3, with 7 bases identical to TRBD1. Material: PBMCs. CDR3 sequence: CASSSNSGGSGNTIYF. CDR3 in DNA: TGTGCCAGCAGTTCGAACTCAGGGGGCTCTGGAAACACCATATATTTT.